This TCR beta chain is from a study of blood T cell repertoires in COVID-19. The overall study: In each case, the material was cDNA or gDNA derived from T cells, B-cell-depleted T cells, or PBMCs.

In its sample, this clone was seen once. The CDR3 consists of 13 residues. Losses at the gene ends were 2 bases for V and 2 bases for J; bases not matched to a gene: 0. The germline gives CDR1 SGHRS, CDR2 YFSETQ. Methods used by the authors: For nucleated cells, counts were estimated from reference gene primer amplification. Method: immunoSEQ multiplex PCR; TCRdb's copy keeps in-frame clones and lacks some. The V and J calls and clone size are taken from that table; D and trimming were inferred from the DNA. This sample carries about 260,000 clones, approximately 85% of them seen once, and the ten largest clones take 0.7%.

The sequence was collected from a human donor in a cohort sampled during active COVID-19. V is TRBV5-1 and J is TRBJ2-5; 7 bases match TRBD2. Sequences were obtained from peripheral blood. The CDR3 coding sequence is TGCGCCAGCAGCTTCGGGGGGCAAGAGACCCAGTACTTC. This codes for CASSFGGQETQYF.